One sample yielded the 9 T cell receptor beta chains listed below, sequenced in a study of a mutant IDH1 vaccine in newly diagnosed glioma. The data were produced by immunoSEQ multiplex PCR, yet TCRdb's version contains in-frame clones alone and is incomplete. This sample has approximately 36,000 clones, with roughly 80% found just once. These receptors' targets are unknown. Time point meaning: week 11, during vaccination. With topical imiquimod, each dose of the vaccine consisted of 300 ug of mutant IDH1 20-mer peptide. The sequencing here drew on peripheral blood mononuclear cells (PBMCs), taken from a glioma patient whose treatment included an IDH1 peptide vaccine. These receptors were taken from a woman aged 25-40 years with glioma. Some clones in this sample may be carry-over from other donors' samples.

The chain carries TRBV7-9 and TRBJ1-5, with a tentative D call TRBD1 (5 bases). Germline-derived CDR1 and CDR2 are SEHNR and FQNEAQ (reference sequence). Trimming left V 3 bases short and J 4 bases short, with 16 bases between. There are 16 residues in the CDR3. The CDR3 sequence is CASSLGTAAANQPQHF. The CDR3 nucleotides read TGTGCCAGCAGCTTGGGGACGGCAGCTGCTAATCAGCCCCAGCATTTT.

In this sample, this clone turned up a few times. The V call is TRBV7-8, the J call TRBJ1-1; maybe TRBD1 (6 bases). V shed 5 bases and J shed 1 base, with 17 bases lying between them. The germline V gene has CDR1 SGHVS and CDR2 FQNEAQ. This CDR3 is 16 amino acids long. The CDR3 is CASSPSNGQWNTEAFF. CDR3 DNA sequence: TGTGCCAGCAGCCCCTCTAACGGACAGTGGAACACTGAAGCTTTCTTT. Complete variable domain (other parts from reference TRBV7-8 and TRBJ1-1): GAGVSQSPRYKVAKRGQDVALRCDPISGHVSLFWYQQALGQGPEFLTYFQNEAQLDKSGLPSDRFFAERPEGSVSTLKIQRTQQEDSAVYLCASSPSNGQWNTEAFFGQGTRLTVV.

The chain employs TRBV6-1 and TRBJ2-5, with 12 bases that match TRBD2. This CDR3 is built from 14 residues. V lost 8 bases, J lost 4 bases, and 5 bases stayed unmatched. The V gene's germline CDR1 is MNHNS and CDR2 SASEGT. CDR3 loop: CASGGTSGLETQYF. The CDR3 DNA is TGTGCCAGCGGCGGGACTAGCGGGCTAGAGACCCAGTACTTC.

The chain employs TRBV18 and TRBJ2-7; TRBD2 agrees at 8 bases. With V trimmed by 4 bases and J by 5 bases, 10 bases remained unmatched. Germline lookup yields CDR1 KGHSH and CDR2 LQKENI. The CDR3 extends over 15 amino acids. CDR3 loop: CASSLLGGDTDEQYF. CDR3 nucleotides: TGTGCCAGCTCACTACTCGGGGGGGACACGGACGAGCAGTACTTC.

V and J are TRBV27 and TRBJ2-7, with D possibly TRBD2 on 5 matching bases. Germline V gene sequence: CDR1 MNHEY, CDR2 SMNVEV (reference sequence). Between the trimmed V and J ends, which lost 5 bases and 7 bases, there was a span of 15 bases. The CDR3 extends over 13 amino acids. As DNA, the CDR3 is TGTGCCAGCAGTGTTGGGCAAACGGGAGAGCAGTACTTC. It is translated as CASSVGQTGEQYF.

This clone showed up just a few times. The rearrangement links TRBV5-1 to TRBJ1-1, with D hard to call. The CDR3 sequence is 15 residues long. V shed 0 bases and J shed 0 bases, with 9 bases lying between them. Germline CDR1 is SGHRS and CDR2 is YFSETQ. CDR3 DNA sequence: TGCGCCAGCAGCTTGGAACCGGGCGTGAACACTGAAGCTTTCTTT. Its protein product is CASSLEPGVNTEAFF.

The J gene is TRBJ1-5, the V gene TRBV27, with TRBD1 as a possible D gene (6 bases). The CDR3 contains 17 residues. The germline V and J ends were trimmed by 2 bases and 2 bases, with 16 bases remaining between them. Germline V CDR1 and CDR2: MNHEY, SMNVEV (reference sequence). CDR3 residues: CASSLVGGGGGNQPQHF. The CDR3 bases are TGTGCCAGCAGTTTAGTCGGGGGGGGCGGTGGCAATCAGCCCCAGCATTTT.

The chain has TRBV19 and TRBJ2-7; possibly TRBD2 for D (5 bases). The CDR3 extends over 16 amino acids. The V and J ends lost 3 bases and 2 bases respectively, with 17 bases between them. CDR1 LNHDA and CDR2 SQIVND come from the germline V gene (reference sequence). CDR3 DNA: TGTGCCAGTAGTATGGCGGGCGGCTACCTGGCCTACGAGCAGTACTTC. It specifies CASSMAGGYLAYEQYF.

This chain connects TRBV4-2 to TRBJ1-2; 8 nucleotides align to TRBD1. The CDR3 length is 18 residues. The junction had 11 bases not matched to a gene; V was cut back by 0 bases and J by 2 bases. In germline, CDR1 is LGHNA, CDR2 YNFKEQ. CDR3 in DNA: TGTGCCAGCAGCCAAGATACGGCAGGGGGCATCTTAAACTATGGCTACACCTTC. Amino acids: CASSQDTAGGILNYGYTF.